Sequencing of this TCR beta chain was carried out in a study of blood T cell repertoires in COVID-19. Study background: T cells, B-cell-depleted T cells, or PBMCs supplied cDNA or gDNA.

Under the authors' procedure: Reference gene primer amplification gave nucleated cell count estimates. The table came from immunoSEQ multiplex PCR; TCRdb's copy has only in-frame clones and leaves some out. V, J and clone size were drawn from that table, and D and trimming were deduced from the DNA. The sample lists 150,000 to 200,000 clones; roughly nine tenths were seen once. This CDR3 has 17 residues. Germline V lookup: CDR1 LGHNA, CDR2 YNFKEQ. Unmatched junction bases numbered 8, after V lost 0 bases and J lost 0 bases. The TCR was taken from a man aged 60-69 years with active or convalescent COVID-19. Sequencing input: peripheral blood. This chain connects TRBV4-2 to TRBJ2-7; 7 positions agree with TRBD2. DNA for the CDR3: TGTGCCAGCAGCCAAGATGAAGGGCGGGGGAGCTCCTACGAGCAGTACTTC. Residues: CASSQDEGRGSSYEQYF.